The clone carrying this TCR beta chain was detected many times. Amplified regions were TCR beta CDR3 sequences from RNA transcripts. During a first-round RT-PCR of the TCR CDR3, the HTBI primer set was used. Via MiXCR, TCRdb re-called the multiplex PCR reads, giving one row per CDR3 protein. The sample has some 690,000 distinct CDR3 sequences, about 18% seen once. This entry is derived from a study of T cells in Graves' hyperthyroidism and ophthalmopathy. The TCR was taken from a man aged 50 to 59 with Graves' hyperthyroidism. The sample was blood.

CDR3 loop: CASSLVQGHEKLFF. In nucleotides, the CDR3 is TGTGCCAGCAGCTTAGTTCAGGGGCATGAAAAACTGTTTTTT. The V call is TRBV11-2, the J call TRBJ1-4, with D possibly matching TRBD1 (6 bases). The CDR3 loop spans 14 amino acids. The V gene's germline CDR1 is SGHAT and CDR2 FQNNGV. Trimming removed 1 base from V and 6 bases from J, with 9 bases in between.